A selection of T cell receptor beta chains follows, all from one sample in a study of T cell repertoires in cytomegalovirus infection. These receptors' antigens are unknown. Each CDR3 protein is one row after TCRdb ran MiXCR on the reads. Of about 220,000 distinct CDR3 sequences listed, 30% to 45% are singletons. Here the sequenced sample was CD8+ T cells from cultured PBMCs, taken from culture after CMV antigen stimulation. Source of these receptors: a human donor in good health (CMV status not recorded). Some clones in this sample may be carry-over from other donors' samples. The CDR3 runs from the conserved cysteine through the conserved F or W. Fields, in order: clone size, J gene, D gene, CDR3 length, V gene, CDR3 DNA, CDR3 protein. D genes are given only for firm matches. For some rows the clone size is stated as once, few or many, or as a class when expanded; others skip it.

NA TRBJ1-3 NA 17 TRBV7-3 TGTGCCAGCAGTCTAGGCCCCCTAGAGGGGGCTGGAAACACCATATATTTT CASSLGPLEGAGNTIYF
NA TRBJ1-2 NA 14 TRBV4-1 TGCGCCAGCAGCCAAGGGACCGCCTCATATGGGTACACCTTC CASSQGTASYGYTF
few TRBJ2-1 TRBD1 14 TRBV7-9 TGTGCCAGCAGAACAGGACAGGGCGGCGGGGAGCAGTTCTTC CASRTGQGGGEQFF
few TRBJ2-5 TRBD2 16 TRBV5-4 TGTGCCAGCAGCTTGAAGCGGGAGGGCCGACAAGAGACCCAGTACTTC CASSLKREGRQETQYF
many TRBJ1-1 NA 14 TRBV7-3 TGTGCCAGCAGCTCGGGGCCTATGAACACTGAAGCTTTCTTT CASSSGPMNTEAFF
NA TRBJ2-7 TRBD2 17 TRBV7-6 TGTGCCAGCAGCTTAGCATGGTCAATTGCGGGAGGGTACGAGCAGTACTTC CASSLAWSIAGGYEQYF
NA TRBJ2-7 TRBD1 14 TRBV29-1 TGCAGCGTTGAAGGACCAGGGGGCGAATACGAGCAGTACTTC CSVEGPGGEYEQYF
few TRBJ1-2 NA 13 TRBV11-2 TGTGCCAGCAGCTTTCGGCAGGGCCACGGCTACACCTTC CASSFRQGHGYTF
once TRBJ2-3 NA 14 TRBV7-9 TGTGCCAGCAGCTTTACAGGGTGGGGAGATACGCAGTATTTT CASSFTGWGDTQYF
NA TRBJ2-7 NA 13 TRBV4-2 TGTGCCAGCAGCCAACAGGACTCCTACGAGCAGTACTTC CASSQQDSYEQYF
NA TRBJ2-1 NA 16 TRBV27 TGTGCCAGCAGTCTTCTTAGCGGAAGCTCCTACAATGAGCAGTTCTTC CASSLLSGSSYNEQFF
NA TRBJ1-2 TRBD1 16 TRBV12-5 TGTGCTAGTGGTTCCCGGACAGGGGGTTTTGACTATGGCTACACCTTC CASGSRTGGFDYGYTF
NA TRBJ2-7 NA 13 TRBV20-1 TGCAGTGCTAGTGAGGGTCCGGGCGACGAGCAGTACTTC CSASEGPGDEQYF
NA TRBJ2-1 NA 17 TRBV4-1 TGCGCCAGCAGCCAAGATAAGTGGGGGAAGGCCTACAATGAGCAGTTCTTC CASSQDKWGKAYNEQFF
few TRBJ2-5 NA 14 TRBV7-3 TGTGCCAGCAGCTTAATCCCCGGGGACGAGACCCAGTACTTC CASSLIPGDETQYF
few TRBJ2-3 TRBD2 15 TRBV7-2 TGTGCCAGCAGCTTAGCGCGGGAGGGCACAGATACGCAGTATTTT CASSLAREGTDTQYF
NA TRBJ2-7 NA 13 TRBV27 TGTGCCAGCAGGCCGGGACTTTTCTACGAGCAGTACTTC CASRPGLFYEQYF
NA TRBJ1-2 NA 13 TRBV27 TGTGCCAGCAGTCCGAGGGGGGACTATGGCTACACCTTC CASSPRGDYGYTF
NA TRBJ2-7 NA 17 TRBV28 TGTGCCAGCAGTCCTACCGGGCGAGAAACCCTTTCCTACGAGCAGTACTTC CASSPTGRETLSYEQYF
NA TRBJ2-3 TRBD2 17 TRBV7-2 TGTGCCAGCAGCTTAAGGCTAGCGGGGGGCCTACTGGGTACGCAGTATTTT CASSLRLAGGLLGTQYF
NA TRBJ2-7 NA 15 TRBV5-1 TGCGCCAGCAGCTTGGCCTTCTTCTCCCCCTACGAGCAGTACTTC CASSLAFFSPYEQYF
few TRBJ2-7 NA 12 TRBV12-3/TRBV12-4 TGTGCCAGCAGTTTACAAGTTGGGGTGCAGTACTTC CASSLQVGVQYF
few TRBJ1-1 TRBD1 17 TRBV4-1 TGCGCCAGCAGCCAATCCGGGACAGGGGAGTTGAACACTGAAGCTTTCTTT CASSQSGTGELNTEAFF
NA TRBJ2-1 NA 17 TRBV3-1 TGTGCCAGCAGCCGGGACTTCGAATCGAGCTCCTACAATGAGCAGTTCTTC CASSRDFESSSYNEQFF
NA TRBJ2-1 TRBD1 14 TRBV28 TGTGCCAGCAGTTCGCTGCCGGGACAGCCGAAGATGGTCTTC CASSSLPGQPKMVF
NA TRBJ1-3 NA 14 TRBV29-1 TGCAGCGTTTTGGACAGTAGAGCTGGAAACACCATATATTTT CSVLDSRAGNTIYF
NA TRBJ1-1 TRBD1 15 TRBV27 TGTGCCAGCAGTGGACAGGGGCAGAAGAACACTGAAGCTTTCTTT CASSGQGQKNTEAFF
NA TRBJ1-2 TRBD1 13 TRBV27 TGTGCCAGCACAGCGGGGACAGCCTATGGCTACACCTTC CASTAGTAYGYTF